These 16 T cell receptor beta chains share one sample of origin, sequenced in a study of CD4 T cells in relation to SARS-CoV-2 and coronaviruses. The data were produced by immunoSEQ multiplex PCR, yet TCRdb's version contains in-frame clones alone and is incomplete. The sample yields 55,000 to 75,000 clones, 87% seen once. Unexposed donor CD4+ T cells date from about 2011-2018, before the COVID-19 pandemic. The source material was memory CD4+ T cells from PBMCs. The receptors stem from a human donor in good health.

CDR3 protein: CASSLSQGGTDTQYF. The CDR3 bases are TGTGCCAGCAGCTTAAGCCAGGGCGGCACAGATACGCAGTATTTT. This chain joins TRBV11-1 and TRBJ2-3; D perhaps matches TRBD1 (5 bases). CDR3 length: 15 residues. In germline, CDR1 is SGHAT, CDR2 FQDESV (reference sequence). V was clipped by 2 bases and J by 1 base, with 10 bases between them.

The chain uses TRBV6-6 and TRBJ2-3; 12 bases are shared with TRBD2. In germline, CDR1 is MNHNY, CDR2 SVGAGI (reference sequence). The CDR3 loop spans 17 amino acids. J was trimmed by 0 bases and V by 5 bases; bases with no gene match: 6. The CDR3 sequence: CASSLTSGGTSTDTQYF. The CDR3 DNA is TGTGCCAGCAGTCTGACTAGCGGGGGTACTAGCACAGATACGCAGTATTTT.

The J gene is TRBJ2-3, the V gene TRBV11-3; 9 bases match TRBD1. Per the germline V gene, CDR1 is SGHNT and CDR2 is YENEEA. The CDR3 runs to 14 residues. The V and J ends lost 8 bases and 2 bases, in that order; junction bases with no gene match: 5. CDR3 sequence (DNA): TGTGCCAGCTCCGGACAGGGGTACACAGATACGCAGTATTTT. This gives the protein CASSGQGYTDTQYF.

This chain uses TRBV5-8 with TRBJ2-7; the match to TRBD1 covers 9 bases. CDR1 is SGHTS, CDR2 YDEGEE, per germline. The CDR3 covers 13 residues. The V and J ends lost 4 bases and 5 bases, in that order; junction bases with no gene match: 4. CDR3 sequence (DNA): TGTGCCAGCAGCGCGGGACAGGGTAACGAGCAGTACTTC. Translating gives CASSAGQGNEQYF.

This chain joins TRBV3-1 (or the pseudogene TRBV3-2) and TRBJ1-6; D is unresolved. CDR1 and CDR2 (germline): LGHDT, YNNKEL (reference sequence). The CDR3 has 14 amino acids. V lost 1 base, J lost 9 bases, and 10 bases lay in between. CDR3 in amino acids: CASSQGSATSPLHF. The DNA of the CDR3 is TGTGCCAGCAGCCAAGGTTCAGCAACTTCACCCCTCCACTTT.

This rearrangement joins TRBV28 to TRBJ1-1; TRBD1 agrees at 9 bases. V trimming: 5 bases; J trimming: 8 bases; junction bases outside the gene matches: 12. The CDR3 runs to 15 residues. The germline V gene has CDR1 MDHEN and CDR2 SYDVKM. The CDR3 DNA reads as TGTGCCAGCAGTCGACTGACAGGGGGGCTACGGGAAGCTTTCTTT. It encodes CASSRLTGGLREAFF.

This sequence joins TRBV9 and TRBJ2-3; 8 positions match TRBD2. Germline V CDR1 and CDR2: SGDLS, YYNGEE. V lost 4 bases to trimming and J lost 4 bases; unmatched junction nucleotides: 8. The CDR3 loop spans 15 amino acids. The CDR3 region is CASSIAGGTPDTQYF. The CDR3 DNA follows: TGTGCCAGCAGCATCGCGGGAGGTACCCCAGATACGCAGTATTTT. The full variable domain, rest sourced from reference TRBV9 and TRBJ2-3, is DSGVTQTPKHLITATGQRVTLRCSPRSGDLSVYWYQQSLDQGLQFLIQYYNGEERAKGNILERFSAQQFPDLHSELNLSSLELGDSALYFCASSIAGGTPDTQYFGPGTRLTVL.

This clone appeared a single time. This chain links TRBV7-2 with TRBJ2-5; D tentatively fits TRBD1 or TRBD2 (6 bases each). CDR3 length: 14 amino acids. Deletions cut 5 bases from V and 2 bases from J, with 12 bases between. Germline V gives CDR1 SGHTA, CDR2 FQGNSA. Here the CDR3 reads CASSRGQYQETQYF. In nucleotides, the CDR3 is TGTGCCAGCAGCCGGGGGCAGTATCAAGAGACCCAGTACTTC.

The chain employs TRBV7-3 and TRBJ1-1; 7 bases fit TRBD1. Germline-derived CDR1 and CDR2 are SGHTA and FQGTGA. The V and J ends lost 2 bases and 4 bases, in that order; junction bases with no gene match: 4. The CDR3 runs 14 residues. The CDR3 here is CASSLSAGGTEAFF. The CDR3 DNA sequence: TGTGCCAGCAGCTTATCGGCAGGGGGCACTGAAGCTTTCTTT.

This clone was counted only a few times. The rearrangement links TRBV7-3 to TRBJ2-6; D gene ambiguous. Germline V gives CDR1 SGHTA, CDR2 FQGTGA. The CDR3 loop spans 14 amino acids. The V and J ends lost 3 bases and 0 bases respectively, with 3 bases between them. This chain's CDR3 is CASSFSSGANVLTF. The CDR3 bases are TGTGCCAGCAGCTTTTCCTCTGGGGCCAACGTCCTGACTTTC.

The rearrangement links TRBV2 to TRBJ1-1; D not resolved. Germline V gene lookup returns CDR1 SNHLY and CDR2 FYNNEI. The CDR3 is made up of 14 amino acids. The V end lost 0 bases, the J end lost 5 bases, and 10 bases lay between the germline ends. CDR3 amino acids: CASSEALRGTEAFF. DNA for the CDR3: TGTGCCAGCAGTGAAGCGCTTCGTGGGACTGAAGCTTTCTTT. Together with reference TRBV2 and TRBJ1-1, the CDR3 gives the full variable domain: EPEVTQTPSHQVTQMGQEVILRCVPISNHLYFYWYRQILGQKVEFLVSFYNNEISEKSEIFDDQFSVERPDGSNFTLKIRSTKLEDSAMYFCASSEALRGTEAFFGQGTRLTVV.

This CDR3 reads CASSPGRWGWENQPQHF. CDR3 nucleotide sequence: TGTGCCAGCAGCCCAGGACGGTGGGGTTGGGAGAATCAGCCCCAGCATTTT. V is TRBV21-1 and J is TRBJ1-5. TRBV21-1 represents a pseudogene. This CDR3 has 17 amino acids.

This clone was seen more than once but under ten times. The V and J genes are TRBV5-4 and TRBJ1-1; 10 bases line up with TRBD1. Germline lookup yields CDR1 SGHNT and CDR2 YYREEE (reference sequence). This CDR3 is built from 16 residues. With V trimmed by 4 bases and J by 5 bases, 11 bases remained unmatched. The CDR3 DNA reads as TGTGCCAGCAGCCCGTCCCGGGACAGGGGCGGGACTGAAGCTTTCTTT. It specifies CASSPSRDRGGTEAFF.

The rearrangement links TRBV10-2 to TRBJ1-4, with D maybe TRBD1 (5 bases). The CDR3 spans 15 residues. Trimming shortened V by 6 bases and J by 0 bases, and 11 bases separated the two germline ends. Germline V gene data show CDR1 as WSHSY and CDR2 as SAAADI. CDR3 in amino acids: CASRGVISTNEKLFF. As DNA, the CDR3 is TGCGCCAGCAGGGGGGTCATTTCAACTAATGAAAAACTGTTTTTT.

The chain uses TRBV27 and TRBJ2-1, with 12 bases identical to TRBD2. CDR3 length equals 17 residues. Losses at the gene ends were 5 bases for V and 4 bases for J; bases not matched to a gene: 9. Germline V gene data show CDR1 as MNHEY and CDR2 as SMNVEV (reference sequence). The CDR3 protein is CASSLRLAGAEYNEQFF. In DNA, the CDR3 is TGTGCCAGCAGTCTTCGACTAGCGGGGGCAGAGTACAATGAGCAGTTCTTC.

J is TRBJ2-3 and V is TRBV29-1; 7 nucleotides line up with TRBD1. CDR1 and CDR2 from the germline V gene are SQVTM and ANQGSEA. Trimming cost V 2 bases and J 4 bases; bases outside gene matches: 0. CDR3 length: 12 residues. The CDR3 nucleotides read TGCAGCGTTGAAACAGGGGCAGATACGCAGTATTTT. Translation gives CSVETGADTQYF.